This T cell receptor (beta chain) is drawn from a study of OX40 agonist ivuxolimab in advanced cancers. Background on the study: Subjects had a mean age of 60 years, with a range of 23 to 79; about 83% were male. Partial responses occurred in three patients (one hepatocellular carcinoma, two cutaneous melanoma).

Study-wide findings and caveats: CD8+ T cells showed, on average, more clonal expansion than CD4+ cells.

The CDR3 covers 15 residues. The V gene end was trimmed by 2 bases and the J gene end by 6 bases; junction bases not matched to a gene: 5. In germline, CDR1 is SGHRS, CDR2 YFSETQ. The table lists this clone with a few counts. The antigen remains unidentified. Here immunoSEQ multiplex PCR was the method, and the copy in TCRdb shows in-frame clones only, minus some. The sample yields more than 55,000 clones, roughly 86% seen once. Sequenced material: CD4+ or CD8+ T cells sorted from blood, taken in a trial of the OX40 agonist ivuxolimab. This TCR was recovered from an adult with an advanced solid tumor such as melanoma, head and neck, liver or kidney cancer. J is TRBJ2-1 and V is TRBV5-1; TRBD2 matches at 10 bases. CDR3 sequence: CASSFNQRGGNEQFF. For the CDR3, the DNA is TGCGCCAGCAGCTTCAACCAGCGGGGGGGCAATGAGCAGTTCTTC.